These 16 T cell receptor beta chains share one sample of origin, sequenced in a study of OX40 agonist ivuxolimab in advanced cancers. Generated by immunoSEQ multiplex PCR, the TCRdb table keeps only in-frame clones and is missing some. The sample lists approximately 100,000 clones, about 90% occurring once. The sample consisted of CD4+ or CD8+ T cells sorted from blood, taken in a trial of the OX40 agonist ivuxolimab. These receptors came from an adult with an advanced solid tumor such as melanoma, head and neck, liver or kidney cancer.

CDR3 nucleotides: TGTGCCAGCAGCTTACAGGGGACCACCTACGAGCAGTACTTC. Translating gives CASSLQGTTYEQYF. The chain is built from TRBV7-2 and TRBJ2-7; D might be TRBD1 (6 bases). This CDR3 spans 14 amino acids. Germline values: CDR1 SGHTA, CDR2 FQGNSA. Trimming took 2 bases from V and 2 from J, leaving 10 bases between them.

For the CDR3, the DNA is TGTGCCAGCAGCCGGACAGACCAAAACTATGGCTACACCTTC. Amino acid sequence: CASSRTDQNYGYTF. The chain carries TRBV11-1 and TRBJ1-2; D possibly corresponds to TRBD1 (6 bases). CDR3 size: 14 residues. Germline-derived CDR1 and CDR2 are SGHAT and FQDESV (reference sequence). V gave up 5 bases and J gave up 2 bases, with 12 bases separating them.

The V gene is TRBV18, the J gene TRBJ2-2; no definite D call. Germline V gives CDR1 KGHSH, CDR2 LQKENI. V lost 6 bases to trimming and J lost 2 bases, with 22 bases between them. This CDR3 region has 18 residues. CDR3 nucleotides: TGTGCCAGCTCCCGTACTATTGGGCCTACCATTAACACCGGGGAGCTGTTTTTT. It yields the protein CASSRTIGPTINTGELFF. The full variable domain, in which reference TRBV18 and TRBJ2-2 provide the parts outside the CDR3, is NAGVMQNPRHLVRRRGQEARLRCSPMKGHSHVYWYRQLPEEGLKFMVYLQKENIIDESGMPKERFSAEFPKEGPSILRIQQVVRGDSAAYFCASSRTIGPTINTGELFFGEGSRLTVL.

This clone was detected once. The chain has TRBV5-1 and TRBJ2-7, with 8 bases lining up with TRBD2. Germline V CDR1 and CDR2: SGHRS, YFSETQ. Trimming removed 0 bases from V and 5 bases from J; junction bases left unmatched: 16. This CDR3 contains 18 residues. CDR3 bases: TGCGCCAGCAGCTTGGACTATTGGTACAGCGGGAGTATCCACGAGCAGTACTTC. It codes for CASSLDYWYSGSIHEQYF.

The V gene is TRBV5-1, the J gene TRBJ2-5; 8 bases line up with TRBD1. CDR3 size: 15 residues. The germline CDR1 and CDR2 sequences are SGHRS and YFSETQ. Germline trimming cut 4 bases from V and 1 base from J; bases unmatched to any gene: 6. The CDR3 DNA sequence: TGCGCCAGCAGCCCGGACAGGGTAACCCAAGAGACCCAGTACTTC. Protein: CASSPDRVTQETQYF.

The V call is TRBV6-1, the J call TRBJ2-2; D is uncertain. The germline V and J ends were trimmed by 1 base and 4 bases, with 4 bases remaining between them. This CDR3 region has 13 residues. Germline CDR1 reads MNHNS; CDR2 reads SASEGT. CDR3 in DNA: TGTGCCAGCAGTGAAGTGCCCACCGGGGAGCTGTTTTTT. It specifies CASSEVPTGELFF.

The chain links TRBV6-5 to TRBJ2-2; TRBD2 agrees at 8 bases. CDR3 length equals 15 residues. CDR1 is MNHEY and CDR2 is SVGAGI in the germline V gene. The V segment lost 5 bases and the J segment 6 bases; nucleotides outside the gene matches: 8. The DNA of the CDR3 is TGTGCCAGCAGTCCCCGGGAGGGCCGGGCCGGGGAGCTGTTTTTT. Its translation is CASSPREGRAGELFF.

The chain joins TRBV30 to TRBJ2-5; D gene uncertain. V was clipped by 0 bases and J by 2 bases, with 4 bases between them. This CDR3 is 12 amino acids long. Germline values: CDR1 GTSNPN, CDR2 SVGIG (reference sequence). The CDR3 coding sequence is TGTGCCTGGAGTGTGCAGCAAGAGACCCAGTACTTC. This encodes CAWSVQQETQYF.

A word on this clone: This same CDR3 is encoded by further DNA sequences in the sample. This chain links TRBV6-1 with TRBJ2-7, with 9 bases fitting TRBD2. The germline CDR1 and CDR2 sequences are MNHNS and SASEGT. This CDR3 region has 16 residues. V was pared by 2 bases and J by 4 bases, with 9 bases of the junction left unmatched. CDR3 DNA sequence: TGTGCCAGCAGTGAAAACTCCAGCGGGGGGCAGTACGAGCAGTACTTC. Amino acids: CASSENSSGGQYEQYF.

The V gene is TRBV12-5, the J gene TRBJ2-5; D may correspond to TRBD1 or TRBD2 (5 bases each). There are 13 residues in the CDR3. Germline V CDR1 and CDR2: LGHNT, FRNRAP. The V gene lost 7 bases and the J gene lost 5 bases, with 14 bases spanning the gap. DNA for the CDR3: TGTGCTAGTGCTGGTGAGGGGTTGGAGACCCAGTACTTC. Protein product: CASAGEGLETQYF.

The CDR3 nucleotides are TGTGCCTGTTCTAGCGGAAAAAGAGAAAATGAGCAGTTCTTC. The encoded protein is CACSSGKRENEQFF. The chain joins TRBV19 to TRBJ2-1; 7 positions match TRBD2. Unmatched junction bases numbered 14, after V lost 11 bases and J lost 7 bases. Germline CDR1 LNHDA, CDR2 SQIVND (reference sequence). This CDR3 region has 14 residues.

The genes are TRBV7-2 and TRBJ2-3, with D possibly being TRBD1 (6 bases). The ends were cut back, 4 bases at V and 6 bases at J, with 14 bases in the middle. The CDR3 extends over 14 amino acids. Germline CDR1 and CDR2: SGHTA and FQGNSA. CDR3 DNA: TGTGCCAGCAGCTCCTACAGGGCGCACGATACGCAGTATTTT. It encodes CASSSYRAHDTQYF.

This clone was detected once. The J gene is TRBJ2-1, the V gene TRBV6-4; D remains ambiguous. The CDR3 runs 14 residues. Germline V gene lookup returns CDR1 MRHNA and CDR2 SNTAGT. V lost 1 base and J 10 bases, leaving 14 bases between the germline ends. The CDR3 spells CASSDFPLKGEQFF. The CDR3 nucleotides are TGTGCCAGCAGTGACTTCCCACTTAAAGGCGAGCAGTTCTTC.

The chain uses TRBV18 and TRBJ1-2; TRBD1 agrees at 7 bases. Germline assignment: CDR1 KGHSH and CDR2 LQKENI. The ends lost 4 bases at V and 2 bases at J; junction bases unmatched: 7. This CDR3 is 15 amino acids long. The CDR3: CASSLKEGANYGYTF. CDR3 DNA sequence: TGTGCCAGCTCACTAAAGGAGGGGGCGAACTATGGCTACACCTTC.

Regarding this clone: Other DNA sequences in this specimen translate into the identical CDR3. The chain links TRBV5-1 to TRBJ2-5; 8 bases are a match to TRBD1. CDR3 length: 14 residues. CDR1 is SGHRS and CDR2 is YFSETQ in the germline V gene. V lost 2 bases, J lost 9 bases, and 9 bases stayed unmatched. The CDR3 DNA sequence: TGCGCCAGCAGCTTTGGACAGGGCCAAGGGGCCCAGTACTTC. This encodes CASSFGQGQGAQYF.

The chain combines TRBV2 with TRBJ2-7; D remains ambiguous. Germline assignment: CDR1 SNHLY and CDR2 FYNNEI. The length of the CDR3 is 12 residues. V gave up 5 bases and J gave up 4 bases, with 9 bases separating them. The CDR3 DNA follows: TGTGCCAGCAGTCTCCTACGTTACGAGCAGTACTTC. Translating it yields CASSLLRYEQYF.